The rows below give T cell receptor beta chains drawn from one sample of a study of blood T cell repertoires in COVID-19. Generated by immunoSEQ multiplex PCR, the TCRdb table keeps only in-frame clones and is missing some. The table includes some 110,000 clones, more than 60% detected once. Sequenced: peripheral blood. These TCRs come from a man aged 45-60 years with acute or convalescent COVID-19. Each CDR3 is given without its conserved first and last residue.

v_gene: TRBV5-1
CDR3aa: ASSLAPLAGGTDTQY

v_gene: TRBV2
CDR3aa: ASSGAVFYEQY

v_gene: TRBV9
CDR3aa: ASSPSGRGYEQY

v_gene: TRBV5-1
CDR3aa: ASSPDRDQPQH

v_gene: TRBV3-1/TRBV3-2
CDR3aa: ASSQLAAGGEQY

v_gene: TRBV15
CDR3aa: ATSRDLAGGRSSPLH

v_gene: TRBV7-9
CDR3aa: ASSRQQGYTGELF

v_gene: TRBV2
CDR3aa: ASSERAGAVGELF

v_gene: TRBV28
CDR3aa: ASSLPDRGISYNSPLH

v_gene: TRBV4-1
CDR3aa: ASSQDDRVKDTQY

v_gene: TRBV7-3
CDR3aa: ASSRSGGVNEQF

v_gene: TRBV10-1
CDR3aa: ASSDGTGGMGYT

v_gene: TRBV5-4
CDR3aa: ASSKQGVSGNTIY

v_gene: TRBV5-1
CDR3aa: ASSSLIAGGETQY

v_gene: TRBV4-1
CDR3aa: ASSQVTGFRNQPQH

v_gene: TRBV7-6
CDR3aa: ASSHGTGLGYT

v_gene: TRBV5-6
CDR3aa: ASSYWTGATTEAF

v_gene: TRBV6-1
CDR3aa: ASSERLGQNSPLH

v_gene: TRBV2
CDR3aa: ASSFDGIRTNEKLF

v_gene: TRBV27
CDR3aa: ASSPASGIQH

v_gene: TRBV3-1/TRBV3-2
CDR3aa: ASSQTTINEKLF

v_gene: TRBV5-1
CDR3aa: ASSQMGGGTEAF

v_gene: TRBV5-4
CDR3aa: ASSRYRTGGKETQY

v_gene: TRBV9
CDR3aa: ASSVDTSGGRSSYNEQF

v_gene: TRBV5-6
CDR3aa: ASSFAPGREQY

v_gene: TRBV12-3/TRBV12-4
CDR3aa: ASSPGSEETQY

v_gene: TRBV5-1
CDR3aa: ASSLQGGRWTDTQY

v_gene: TRBV14
CDR3aa: ASSQATGTHSYNEQF

v_gene: TRBV27
CDR3aa: ASSSGTGNYEQY

v_gene: TRBV28
CDR3aa: ASSWGGHAGANVLT

v_gene: TRBV6-4
CDR3aa: ASSETGNTGELF